What follows are 17 T cell receptor beta chains derived from one specimen sequenced in a study of T cells in Graves' hyperthyroidism and ophthalmopathy. RNA transcripts gave rise to amplified TCR beta CDR3 regions. Primed by the HTBI set, a first-round RT-PCR was run on the TCR CDR3. One entry per CDR3 protein, called by TCRdb with MiXCR from the multiplex PCR reads. The sample holds around 400,000 distinct CDR3 sequences, 13% seen once. Sequencing used blood. These receptors were collected from a young woman with Graves' hyperthyroidism.

Ten or more counts support this clonotype. The rearrangement joins TRBV7-9 to TRBJ2-1; 12 bases map to TRBD1. This CDR3 is 16 amino acids long. The germline CDR1 and CDR2 sequences are SEHNR and FQNEAQ (reference sequence). Trimming removed 3 bases from V and 9 bases from J; junction bases left unmatched: 9. CDR3 sequence: CASSFRDRGLNFEQFF. DNA for the CDR3: TGTGCCAGCAGCTTCCGGGACAGGGGGCTAAATTTTGAGCAGTTCTTC. Using reference TRBV7-9 and TRBJ2-1 for the parts outside the CDR3, the full variable domain is DTGVSQNPRHKITKRGQNVTFRCDPISEHNRLYWYRQTLGQGPEFLTYFQNEAQLEKSRLLSDRFSAERPKGSFSTLEIQRTEQGDSAMYLCASSFRDRGLNFEQFFGPGTRLTVL.

This clonotype has just a few counts. The chain has TRBV4-1 and TRBJ2-7; 9 nucleotides agree with TRBD2. This CDR3 is built from 17 residues. CDR1 MGHRA and CDR2 YSYEKL come from the germline V gene. J lost 2 bases, V lost 3 bases, and 11 bases had no gene match. In DNA, the CDR3 is TGCGCCAGCAGCCAGACCGGTAGTCAGCGGGGGGCCTACGAGCAGTACTTC. It specifies CASSQTGSQRGAYEQYF.

This clonotype was counted between two and nine times. The V gene is TRBV7-9, the J gene TRBJ1-4; D may be TRBD1 (6 bases). V was clipped by 5 bases and J by 8 bases, with 18 bases between them. CDR1 and CDR2 (germline): SEHNR, FQNEAQ (reference sequence). This CDR3 comprises 15 residues. CDR3 amino acids: CASSVFQGRSEKLFF. In DNA, the CDR3 is TGTGCCAGCAGCGTATTCCAGGGGCGCAGCGAAAAACTGTTTTTT.

This clonotype appeared many times. V gene TRBV7-3 combines with J gene TRBJ2-1, with TRBD1 matching 9 bases. With V trimmed by 5 bases and J by 3 bases, 5 bases remained unmatched. Germline V lookup: CDR1 SGHTA, CDR2 FQGTGA. CDR3 length: 15 amino acids. This CDR3 is CASSLTGGLYNEQFF. The CDR3 bases are TGTGCCAGCAGCCTTACAGGGGGCCTCTACAATGAGCAGTTCTTC.

This clonotype was counted many times. This chain connects TRBV2 to TRBJ2-7, with 7 nucleotides matching TRBD1. Per the germline V gene, CDR1 is SNHLY and CDR2 is FYNNEI. The CDR3 loop spans 12 amino acids. The junction had 2 bases not matched to a gene; V was cut back by 6 bases and J by 3 bases. The CDR3 reads CASRTGRYEQYF. CDR3 DNA: TGTGCCAGCAGGACAGGGCGCTACGAGCAGTACTTC.

This clonotype was counted a few times. The chain combines TRBV9 with TRBJ2-7; D is tentatively TRBD1 or TRBD2 (5 bases each). V was clipped by 3 bases and J by 4 bases, with 11 bases between them. CDR1 and CDR2 from the germline V gene are SGDLS and YYNGEE. This CDR3 has 13 amino acids. CDR3 protein: CASSGGMGYEQYF. The CDR3 DNA reads as TGTGCCAGCAGCGGGGGGATGGGATACGAGCAGTACTTC.

This clonotype came up many times. This CDR3 reads CSANPGTGSSYEQYF. CDR3 bases: TGCAGTGCCAACCCCGGGACAGGGAGCTCCTACGAGCAGTACTTC. The rearrangement uses TRBV20-1 and TRBJ2-7; 9 bases map to TRBD1. The germline V gene encodes CDR1 DFQATT and CDR2 SNEGSKA (reference sequence). The length of the CDR3 is 15 residues. After removal of 6 bases from V and 0 bases from J, the junction contained 9 bases not matched to a gene.

Ten or more counts support this clonotype. The genes are TRBV2 and TRBJ1-5; TRBD1 is a possible D gene (5 bases). Germline V gene sequence: CDR1 SNHLY, CDR2 FYNNEI. V lost 2 bases and J 4 bases, leaving 15 bases between the germline ends. CDR3 length: 16 residues. CDR3 nucleotides: TGTGCCAGCAGTGAACCCGGGACCCCTCAAAATCAGCCCCAGCATTTT. Protein sequence: CASSEPGTPQNQPQHF.

Comments on this clonotype: This could be a read error, since a much larger clone is one nucleotide away. The chain couples TRBV19 to TRBJ2-1; 11 bases match TRBD1. CDR1 is LNHDA, CDR2 SQIVND, per germline (reference sequence). The ends lost 5 bases at V and 6 bases at J; junction bases unmatched: 6. The CDR3 is made up of 15 amino acids. The DNA for the CDR3 is TGTGCCAGTAGTGGCGGACAGGGGGCGCGCAATGAGCAGTTCTTC. This codes for CASSGGQGARNEQFF.

This clonotype came up many times. The chain has TRBV5-1 and TRBJ2-5; possibly TRBD1 or TRBD2 for D (5 bases each). There are 13 residues in the CDR3. CDR1 and CDR2 from the germline V gene are SGHRS and YFSETQ. V was shortened by 0 bases and J by 4 bases, with 7 bases between the two germline ends. The DNA for the CDR3 is TGCGCCAGCAGCTTGGCGGGGCCAGAGACCCAGTACTTC. As protein: CASSLAGPETQYF.

In its sample, this clonotype was seen a few times. The chain recombines TRBV6-1 with TRBJ2-5, with 8 nucleotides matching TRBD2. The germline gives CDR1 MNHNS, CDR2 SASEGT. This CDR3 has 13 amino acids. After removal of 8 bases from V and 5 bases from J, the junction contained 7 bases not matched to a gene. The CDR3 is CASGSAGGETQYF. The CDR3 region has the DNA TGTGCCAGCGGGTCGGCGGGGGGTGAGACCCAGTACTTC.

This chain connects TRBV28 to TRBJ1-2, with a tentative D call TRBD1 (5 bases). The CDR3 loop spans 16 amino acids. Germline-derived CDR1 and CDR2 are MDHEN and SYDVKM. The V and J ends lost 3 bases and 0 bases respectively, with 14 bases between them. CDR3 DNA: TGTGCCAGCAGTTTTGGGGACGAGGTGCCTAACTATGGCTACACCTTC. It is translated as CASSFGDEVPNYGYTF.

This clonotype showed up just once. Given a much more abundant clone one base away, this may be a read error. The V call is TRBV2, the J call TRBJ1-6; D is uncertain. The CDR3 has 16 residues. Germline assignment: CDR1 SNHLY and CDR2 FYNNEI. This chain's CDR3 is CAGSFYKSSPNSPLHF. The CDR3 nucleotides are TGTGCCGGCAGCTTCTATAAGTCCTCCCCTAATTCACCCCTCCACTTT.

This clonotype was seen more than once but under ten times. The chain carries TRBV9 and TRBJ1-6; D possibly corresponds to TRBD1 (6 bases). The germline CDR1 and CDR2 sequences are SGDLS and YYNGEE. There are 15 residues in the CDR3. Trimming shortened V by 0 bases and J by 10 bases, and 14 bases separated the two germline ends. DNA of the CDR3: TGTGCCAGCAGCGTAGAAGATTCAGGGGACTCACCCCTCCACTTT. The encoded protein is CASSVEDSGDSPLHF.

This clonotype was observed a handful of times. The chain uses TRBV19 and TRBJ1-5; D unclear. Per the germline V gene, CDR1 is LNHDA and CDR2 is SQIVND (reference sequence). V was pared by 3 bases and J by 11 bases, with 14 bases between. The length of the CDR3 is 13 residues. The CDR3 DNA reads TGTGCCAGTAGTATGGACGGTTCTAGGTCCCAGCATTTT. Its translation: CASSMDGSRSQHF.

This clonotype was observed once. The V and J genes are TRBV19 and TRBJ1-6, with a weak D call TRBD1 (5 bases). Looked up from germline, CDR1 is LNHDA and CDR2 is SQIVND (reference sequence). V shed 5 bases and J shed 11 bases, with 16 bases lying between them. This CDR3 is 14 amino acids long. In DNA form, the CDR3 reads TGTGCCAGTAGTTCGGGTTTGGGGCAAACACCCCTCCACTTT. This gives the protein CASSSGLGQTPLHF.

This clonotype was seen at least ten times. The chain joins TRBV29-1 to TRBJ2-1, with D maybe TRBD1 (6 bases). The germline V gene encodes CDR1 SQVTM and CDR2 ANQGSEA. The CDR3 extends over 12 amino acids. The germline V and J ends were trimmed by 7 bases and 2 bases, with 9 bases remaining between them. In nucleotides, the CDR3 is TGCAGCGCAGGGGCAGCCTACAATGAGCAGTTCTTC. As protein: CSAGAAYNEQFF.